This T cell receptor beta chain is drawn from a study of blood T cell repertoires in COVID-19 (dated by TCRdb to 2018 to 2021). Background for the entire study: Samples from collaborators originated in the United States, Italy and Spain and spanned both the acute and convalescent phases of COVID-19. The prospective study material was composed of cDNA or gDNA derived from T cells, B-cell-depleted T cells, or PBMCs. Subjects who had been exposed to COVID-19, were actively infected with it, or had recovered from it provided the deeply sampled blood TCRbeta repertoires that made up the dataset. A freely available public database, intended as a resource for researchers studying the immune response to SARS-CoV-2, is where the repertoires were released. Samples came from the ongoing ImmuneRACE study (first 160 participants) plus 1,254 subjects from 6 global collaborators. The sample metadata nearly always contained a de-identified subject ID, COVID-19 status, age in years and sex. HLA class I and class II types, where available, came from metadata supplied by the sample provider rather than from assay-based typing.

Its CDR3 holds 15 amino acids, cysteine through phenylalanine. Only the CDR3 region is kept as DNA, spanning 45 bases read in frame from base 1. Taken from the germline V gene, the CDR1 and CDR2 loops are MGHDK and SYGVNS. V loses 4 bases at its end and J loses 5 bases; junction bases beyond the gene matches: 8. Results the study describes overall, beyond this receptor: The amount of clinical and demographic metadata varied by source and participant and was provided uncurated.

Details on this clone: Its antigen is still unknown. Per-nucleotide qualities are absent, and no much larger clonotype sits a single base away.

TCRbeta CDR3 regions were amplified from genomic DNA using the immunoSEQ Assay, a bias-controlled multiplex PCR. The original pipeline was this. Within the assay, amplification of reference gene primers was used to estimate how many nucleated cells each sample contained. To quantify the absolute abundance of each unique TCRbeta CDR3 rearrangement, sequence reads were collapsed and filtered. Productive Simpson clonality was computed per sample as the square root of Simpson's diversity index over productive rearrangements. TCRdb mirrors the immuneACCESS table, restricted to in-frame sequences. Some clones are absent from its copies; in checked studies, under half trace to an unresolved V gene, and the reason for the others is unknown. V and J calls and clone size are given by that table; D and trimming were obtained from the DNA. For this sample the table gives over 200,000 clones, of which over 80% were detected only once. The top ten hold approximately 5% of the sample.

Whole blood was collected in K2EDTA tubes by collaborating institutions according to the institutions' own protocols. Collaborator samples were shipped for TCRbeta analysis as frozen whole blood, isolated PBMCs, or DNA extracted from either sample type. This clonotype was obtained from a human donor in a cohort sampled during active COVID-19. Sample: peripheral blood. The rearrangement joined TRBV25-1 to TRBJ2-5; 9 bases in between match TRBD1. The CDR3 sequence is CASSVGDREGETQYF. The DNA sequence is as follows: TGTGCCAGCAGTGTTGGGGACAGGGAGGGGGAGACCCAGTACTTC. The full variable domain, completed from the reference TRBV25-1 and TRBJ2-5 proteins outside the CDR3, reads EADIYQTPRYLVIGTGKKITLECSQTMGHDKMYWYQQDPGMELHLIHYSYGVNSTEKGDLSSESTVSRIRTEHFPLTLESARPSHTSQYLCASSVGDREGETQYFGPGTRLLVL.